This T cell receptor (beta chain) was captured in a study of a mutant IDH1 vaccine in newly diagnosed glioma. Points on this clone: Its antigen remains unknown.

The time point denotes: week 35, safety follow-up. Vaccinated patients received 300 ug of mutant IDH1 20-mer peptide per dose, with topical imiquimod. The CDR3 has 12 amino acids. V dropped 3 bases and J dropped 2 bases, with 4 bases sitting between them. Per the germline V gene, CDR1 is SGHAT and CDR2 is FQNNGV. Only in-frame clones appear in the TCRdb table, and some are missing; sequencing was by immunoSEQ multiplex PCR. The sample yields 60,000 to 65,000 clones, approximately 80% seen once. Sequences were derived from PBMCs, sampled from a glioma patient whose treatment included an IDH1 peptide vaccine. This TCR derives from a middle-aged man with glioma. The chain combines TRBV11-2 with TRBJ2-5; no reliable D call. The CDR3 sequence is CASSFRQETQYF. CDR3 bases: TGTGCCAGCAGCTTTCGACAAGAGACCCAGTACTTC.